The TCR beta chain under discussion was sequenced for a study of CD8 T cells in Susac syndrome. J lost 4 bases, V lost 9 bases, and 7 bases had no gene match. The CDR3 covers 15 residues. The germline V gene encodes CDR1 LNHDA and CDR2 SQIVND (reference sequence). RNA totalling roughly 0.5 to 1 ug underwent reverse transcription with random hexamers. Via MiXCR, TCRdb re-called the immunoSEQ multiplex PCR reads, giving one row per CDR3 protein. The profile covers 300,000 or so distinct CDR3 sequences, with roughly nine tenths appearing a single time and about 0.07% taken by the ten largest. CD8+ and CD4+ T cells taken from blood had their TCR beta sequenced. The CD8+ and CD4+ T cells were isolated magnetically using a negative isolation approach, whereas the TEMRA cells were enriched by FACS.

The specimen was CD4+ T cells from PBMCs. The receptor was isolated from a human donor with multiple sclerosis. The J gene is TRBJ2-2, the V gene TRBV19; 11 bases are a match to TRBD2. The CDR3 spells CASRLAGGVTGELFF. The CDR3 DNA reads TGTGCCAGCCGGCTAGCGGGGGGCGTCACCGGGGAGCTGTTTTTT. Full variable domain (remainder filled in from reference TRBV19 and TRBJ2-2): DGGITQSPKYLFRKEGQNVTLSCEQNLNHDAMYWYRQDPGQGLRLIYYSQIVNDFQKGDIAEGYSVSREKKESFPLTVTSAQKNPTAFYLCASRLAGGVTGELFFGEGSRLTVL.